This TCR beta chain was sequenced for a study of T-cell reconstitution after alpha-beta-depleted transplantation in children. Study observations and caveats: About two months after transplant, alpha-beta T cells reportedly came from several hundred expanded graft clones. The origin of high day-60 TCRbeta diversity in some patients lay in surviving recipient T cells and thymic progenitors. A year post-transplant, T-cell counts and diversity derived mostly from newly produced T cells.

Using unique molecular identifiers, the investigators prepared the TCRbeta library. MiXCR, run by TCRdb on the PCR reads, gives a single entry per CDR3 protein. The sample has 300,000 to 400,000 distinct CDR3 sequences, about 16% seen once. Trimming stripped 4 bases from V and 2 bases from J, with 10 bases between. The CDR3 consists of 14 residues. Germline assignment: CDR1 MGHRA and CDR2 YSYEKL. Of note for this clonotype: Its antigen remains unknown.

This TCR was sampled from a male patient aged 2 to 9 who had a stem cell transplant for acute lymphoblastic leukemia, so the T cells may come from the graft donor. The specimen was PBMCs, mostly from graft donor cells, collected 360 days after TCRalphabeta/CD19-depleted stem cell transplant. The V and J genes are TRBV4-1 and TRBJ2-3, with D perhaps matching TRBD2 (6 bases). The CDR3 nucleotides read TGCGCCAGCAGCCCGCGGGAAAACACAGATACGCAGTATTTT. It specifies CASSPRENTDTQYF.